This T cell receptor beta chain was captured by sequencing in a study of T-cell reconstitution after alpha-beta-depleted transplantation in children. Findings of the study overall: It was newly produced T cells that mostly accounted for T-cell counts and diversity one year after transplant. Reports say that about two months after transplant, the alpha-beta T cells came out of several hundred graft clones that had expanded.

Unique molecular identifiers were incorporated during preparation of the TCRbeta library. TCRdb ran MiXCR on the PCR reads and lists one entry per CDR3 protein. Of about a million distinct CDR3 sequences listed, about 29% are singletons. Remarks on this clonotype: Its antigen is currently unknown.

The sequence was obtained from a boy younger than two who had a stem cell transplant for SCID, so the T cells may come from the graft donor. The sample here was PBMCs, mostly from graft donor cells, taken 360 days after TCRalphabeta/CD19-depleted stem cell transplant.

This CDR3 reads CASSLAPENTEAFF. The CDR3 nucleotides are TGTGCCAGCAGTTTAGCTCCGGAGAACACTGAAGCTTTCTTT. The chain has TRBV12-3 or TRBV12-4 and TRBJ1-1; D is unclear. The length of the CDR3 is 14 residues. The V and J ends lost 0 bases and 1 base respectively, with 6 bases between them.